This T cell receptor (beta chain) was found in a study of regulatory T cells in long-lasting Graves disease. Study context: Newly diagnosed Graves' patients had taken antithyroid drugs under 3 months.

Combining iRepertoire HTBI primers with Arm-PCR of CDR3 regions, the authors built TCR beta libraries. TCRdb re-analysed the multiplex PCR reads in MiXCR, keeping a single row per CDR3 protein. The sample contains 350,000 to 500,000 distinct CDR3 sequences, 14% of which appear only once. About this clonotype itself: A much larger clone differs from this one at a single base, so this may be a read error.

The CDR3 is 15 residues long. Per the germline V gene, CDR1 is KGHDR and CDR2 is SFDVKD. The sample's time point: newly diagnosed GD, antithyroid drugs for less than 3 months. PBMCs provided the RNA from which the TCR library was made. The sample was also linked to a second study, of T cells in Graves' hyperthyroidism and ophthalmopathy. As that study records: Stability of Graves' hyperthyroidism was defined as absent ophthalmopathy progression within 18 months.

The V call is TRBV24-1, the J call TRBJ2-3, with a weak D call TRBD2 (6 bases). Sequencing used peripheral blood mononuclear cells (PBMCs), obtained at new diagnosis, from a patient treated with antithyroid drugs. This sequence was found in a woman between 50 and 59 years old with Graves disease. DNA for the CDR3: TGTGCCGCCAGTGATTGGGACTCCGAGGCGGATACGCAGTATTTT. It specifies CAASDWDSEADTQYF.